This T cell receptor (beta chain) was found in a study of T-cell memory formation after mild COVID-19. This clonotype occurred a few times. The antigen remains undetermined. This CDR3 contains 13 residues. Germline-derived CDR1 and CDR2 are DFQATT and SNEGSKA (reference sequence). V lost 4 bases, J lost 1 base, and 10 bases lay in between. After 5'RACE with constant-segment primers, TCR alpha and TCR beta cDNA libraries carrying sample barcodes and UMIs were obtained. TCRdb re-analysed the 5' RACE reads in MiXCR, keeping a single row per CDR3 protein. Here the sample spans approximately 440,000 distinct CDR3 sequences, around 20% being singletons. Findings of the study overall: Proof of SARS-CoV-2 specificity was absent for the second-wave clones that crested on day 37. Pre-infection memory carried some responding clones, suggesting that cross-reactive memory joined.

The TCR sequence derives from an adult woman who had mild COVID-19 (a few samples of this study predate the infection). Cell type and time point are not known. J is TRBJ1-1 and V is TRBV20-1; D is uncertain. Sequences were obtained from PBMCs or a T cell subset sorted from them (not recorded which). CDR3 DNA: TGCAGTGCTACCTTCGGCCCGAACACTGAAGCTTTCTTT. It encodes CSATFGPNTEAFF.